This entry lists 24 T cell receptor beta chains sequenced from one sample in a study of T cell responses to AZD1222 COVID-19 vaccine. The repertoire was sequenced with immunoSEQ multiplex PCR; TCRdb's copy has only in-frame clones and lacks some. The sample carries tens of thousands of clones, about 90% recorded once. Specimen: peripheral blood, collected on day 0 of AZD1222 vaccination. All receptors come from an adult in good health.

The V call is TRBV12-3 or TRBV12-4, the J call TRBJ2-5; possible D gene TRBD1, 6 bases. The V end was cut by 7 bases, the J end by 5 bases, with 14 bases between. The CDR3 has 13 residues. The CDR3 DNA is TGTGCCAGCACCATAACAGGGTCGGAGACCCAGTACTTC. Its translation: CASTITGSETQYF.

The chain recombines TRBV5-4 with TRBJ1-1; D perhaps matches TRBD1 (6 bases). This CDR3 contains 15 residues. V was shortened by 4 bases and J by 5 bases, with 18 bases between the two germline ends. The V gene's germline CDR1 is SGHNT and CDR2 YYREEE (reference sequence). The chain's CDR3 is CASSPTQGSLTEAFF. The DNA of the CDR3 is TGTGCCAGCAGCCCGACGCAGGGGTCTCTGACTGAAGCTTTCTTT.

The chain couples TRBV5-4 to TRBJ1-2, with D unresolved. This CDR3 is 14 amino acids long. CDR1 and CDR2 from the germline V gene are SGHNT and YYREEE (reference sequence). Trimming cost V 7 bases and J 3 bases, with 16 bases left between them. CDR3 DNA: TGTGCCAGCTGGGATGTGCCCTTTGACTATGGCTACACCTTC. Amino acids: CASWDVPFDYGYTF.

Only one count was recorded for this clone. J is TRBJ2-1 and V is TRBV7-2; possible D gene TRBD1, 6 bases. The length of the CDR3 is 16 residues. V was trimmed by 5 bases and J by 2 bases, leaving 16 bases between them. The V gene's germline CDR1 is SGHTA and CDR2 FQGNSA. CDR3 amino acids: CASSLQGNYPYNEQFF. The CDR3 bases are TGTGCCAGCAGCCTACAGGGTAATTACCCCTACAATGAGCAGTTCTTC.

The chain employs TRBV7-2 and TRBJ1-5; TRBD1 is a possible D gene (6 bases). V was clipped by 5 bases and J by 3 bases, with 14 bases between them. CDR1 and CDR2 (germline): SGHTA, FQGNSA. The CDR3 extends over 15 amino acids. CDR3 nucleotide sequence: TGTGCCAGCAGCCTCCGGACAGCCAACAATCAGCCCCAGCATTTT. The encoded protein is CASSLRTANNQPQHF.

The chain recombines TRBV19 with TRBJ2-4; 8 bases are shared with TRBD1. CDR3 size: 14 residues. Germline lookup yields CDR1 LNHDA and CDR2 SQIVND (reference sequence). The V segment lost 4 bases and the J segment 7 bases; nucleotides outside the gene matches: 6. The CDR3 is CASSKDRGINIQYF. DNA of the CDR3: TGTGCCAGTAGTAAAGACAGGGGTATCAACATTCAGTACTTC.

The genes are TRBV3-1 (or the pseudogene TRBV3-2) and TRBJ1-4; D is perhaps TRBD1 (5 bases). From germline, CDR1 is LGHDT and CDR2 YNNKEL (reference sequence). V was pared by 0 bases and J by 13 bases, with 12 bases between. The CDR3 covers 13 residues. The CDR3 coding sequence is TGTGCCAGCAGCCAAGAGGGACCCTCTGGACTGTTTTTT. Its translation: CASSQEGPSGLFF.

The rearrangement uses TRBV29-1 and TRBJ1-1; no reliable D call. The V end was cut by 4 bases, the J end by 1 base, with 10 bases between. The germline V gene encodes CDR1 SQVTM and CDR2 ANQGSEA. This CDR3 has 13 residues. CDR3: CSVGFSGNTEAFF. CDR3 DNA: TGCAGCGTTGGATTTTCGGGGAACACTGAAGCTTTCTTT.

V usage is TRBV11-2 and J usage is TRBJ2-3; D call uncertain. From germline, CDR1 is SGHAT and CDR2 FQNNGV. CDR3 length: 17 residues. Trimming took 1 base from V and 4 from J, leaving 18 bases between them. Written as DNA, the CDR3 is TGTGCCAGCAGCTTAGTACGGGTCCTCAAGAGGCCAGATACGCAGTATTTT. Translating gives CASSLVRVLKRPDTQYF.

The V gene is TRBV18, the J gene TRBJ2-3, with 8 bases matching TRBD2. CDR1 is KGHSH, CDR2 LQKENI, per germline. There are 16 residues in the CDR3. V was pared by 2 bases and J by 0 bases, with 4 bases of the junction left unmatched. CDR3 sequence reads: CASSPGGGPSTDTQYF. The CDR3 bases are TGTGCCAGCTCACCAGGCGGGGGGCCAAGCACAGATACGCAGTATTTT.

This chain connects TRBV30 to TRBJ1-3; D is unclear. The V gene's germline CDR1 is GTSNPN and CDR2 SVGIG (reference sequence). CDR3 length: 15 amino acids. V was clipped by 3 bases and J by 0 bases, with 12 bases between them. Written as DNA, the CDR3 is TGTGCCTGGAGATTGTACGGGAGCTCTGGAAACACCATATATTTT. It encodes CAWRLYGSSGNTIYF.

The chain joins TRBV20-1 to TRBJ2-7, with D unclear. Germline CDR1 reads DFQATT; CDR2 reads SNEGSKA (reference sequence). This CDR3 is built from 11 residues. V shed 5 bases and J shed 7 bases, with 12 bases lying between them. The CDR3 reads CSAGPYREQYF. The DNA of the CDR3 is TGCAGTGCTGGGCCCTACCGGGAGCAGTACTTC.

The chain recombines TRBV5-1 with TRBJ1-1; D is ambiguous. Trimming removed 5 bases from V and 3 bases from J, with 14 bases in between. The CDR3 extends over 14 amino acids. The germline gives CDR1 SGHRS, CDR2 YFSETQ. DNA for the CDR3: TGCGCCAGCAGTACCCATGGGGTTGACACTGAAGCTTTCTTT. Amino acid sequence: CASSTHGVDTEAFF.

The chain couples TRBV3-1 (or the pseudogene TRBV3-2) to TRBJ1-5; D remains ambiguous. Trimming stripped 3 bases from V and 3 bases from J, with 15 bases between. The CDR3 has 16 residues. Germline CDR1 and CDR2: LGHDT and YNNKEL (reference sequence). The CDR3 DNA follows: TGTGCCAGCAGCCATGGTACAGAGCTACCCAATCAGCCCCAGCATTTT. Translated, it gives CASSHGTELPNQPQHF.

The chain carries TRBV4-2 and TRBJ2-2; tentatively, D is TRBD2 (7 bases). Germline V CDR1 and CDR2: LGHNA, YNFKEQ. V lost 5 bases to trimming and J lost 0 bases, with 16 bases between them. CDR3 length equals 17 residues. The CDR3 DNA is TGTGCCAGCAGCGCTCACGGGGGGCAAGCGAACACCGGGGAGCTGTTTTTT. As protein: CASSAHGGQANTGELFF.

V usage is TRBV6-2 or TRBV6-3 and J usage is TRBJ1-5; maybe TRBD1 (5 bases). The ends were cut back, 4 bases at V and 4 bases at J, with 20 bases in the middle. The V gene's germline CDR1 is MNHEY and CDR2 SVGEGT. The CDR3 contains 17 residues. The CDR3 DNA follows: TGTGCCAGCAGTTCCACCGGGGCCCTTAGTGGAAATCAGCCCCAGCATTTT. This gives the protein CASSSTGALSGNQPQHF.

The chain employs TRBV4-1 and TRBJ2-7, with D unresolved. The germline V gene has CDR1 MGHRA and CDR2 YSYEKL. The germline V and J ends were trimmed by 0 bases and 6 bases, with 15 bases remaining between them. The CDR3 is 15 amino acids. The DNA for the CDR3 is TGCGCCAGCAGCCAAGATGGGGTCCGAGGTCCCGAGCAGTACTTC. The encoded protein is CASSQDGVRGPEQYF.

The rearrangement uses TRBV7-2 and TRBJ2-1; TRBD2 is a possible D gene (6 bases). V lost 5 bases and J 5 bases, leaving 10 bases between the germline ends. There are 13 residues in the CDR3. Per the germline V gene, CDR1 is SGHTA and CDR2 is FQGNSA. CDR3 DNA: TGTGCCAGCAGCACAGGAGGGGACAATGAGCAGTTCTTC. Translated: CASSTGGDNEQFF.

This chain connects TRBV9 to TRBJ2-1; weak D call: TRBD1 (5 bases). Trimming removed 0 bases from V and 10 bases from J, with 17 bases in between. The CDR3 consists of 15 residues. CDR1 and CDR2 (germline): SGDLS, YYNGEE. Here the CDR3 DNA reads TGTGCCAGCAGCGTAGAAACAGGCTTTTGGGTAGAGCAGTTCTTC. It codes for CASSVETGFWVEQFF.

J is TRBJ1-1 and V is TRBV10-3, with D possibly being TRBD1 (6 bases). The length of the CDR3 is 13 residues. Germline V CDR1 and CDR2: ENHRY, SYGVKD. Deletions cut 6 bases from V and 2 bases from J, with 10 bases between. The CDR3 spells CAIRTGLNTEAFF. The CDR3 bases are TGTGCCATCAGAACAGGGCTTAACACTGAAGCTTTCTTT.

The V and J genes are TRBV6-5 and TRBJ1-6; no clear D gene. This CDR3 comprises 14 residues. V lost 5 bases and J lost 7, with 12 bases in between. Germline V gene sequence: CDR1 MNHEY, CDR2 SVGAGI. CDR3 sequence reads: CASSRPSTNSPLHF. The CDR3 DNA sequence: TGTGCCAGCAGTCGACCGAGTACCAATTCACCCCTCCACTTT.

Only a few counts were recorded for this clone. This sample also contains other DNA sequences that code for the same CDR3. The chain links TRBV5-1 to TRBJ1-4; maybe TRBD1 (5 bases). Deletions cut 0 bases from V and 8 bases from J, with 11 bases between. The CDR3 has 14 amino acids. Looked up from germline, CDR1 is SGHRS and CDR2 is YFSETQ. As DNA, the CDR3 is TGCGCCAGCAGCTTGGGCCAGGGAGGCGAAAAACTGTTTTTT. Protein sequence: CASSLGQGGEKLFF.

The rearrangement joins TRBV18 to TRBJ2-7, with D perhaps assigned TRBD1 or TRBD2 (5 bases each). Trimming shortened V by 4 bases and J by 2 bases, and 15 bases separated the two germline ends. From germline, CDR1 is KGHSH and CDR2 LQKENI. The CDR3 is 15 amino acids. The CDR3 is CASSLWGTGTYEQYF. As DNA, the CDR3 is TGTGCCAGCTCACTTTGGGGGACGGGAACCTACGAGCAGTACTTC.

The rearrangement links TRBV7-9 to TRBJ2-5; D not certain. The CDR3 has 12 residues. Germline-derived CDR1 and CDR2 are SEHNR and FQNEAQ (reference sequence). Trimming removed 2 bases from V and 6 bases from J, with 7 bases in between. The CDR3: CASSLQIQTQYF. CDR3 bases: TGTGCCAGCAGCTTACAAATACAGACCCAGTACTTC.